This TCR beta chain comes out of a study of blood T cell repertoires in COVID-19. Study at large: Some COVID-19 samples were acute and others convalescent; all came from the United States, Italy and Spain.

This study enrolled people aged 18 to 89 from around 26 US geographic areas. Cohort assignment relied on participant-reported clinical history. Method: immunoSEQ multiplex PCR; TCRdb's copy keeps in-frame clones and lacks some. The sample lists about 240,000 clones; approximately 86% were seen once. This clonotype was obtained from a woman aged 40-49 years with acute COVID-19. Source material: PBMCs or T cells enriched from blood (not recorded which).

The CDR3 protein is CASSPYEQYF. In DNA form, the CDR3 reads TGTGCCAGCAGTCCTTACGAGCAGTACTTC. The V call is TRBV28, the J call TRBJ2-7; D is unclear. The CDR3 is 10 amino acids. The ends were cut back, 5 bases at V and 4 bases at J, with 3 bases in the middle. CDR1 and CDR2 (germline): MDHEN, SYDVKM.